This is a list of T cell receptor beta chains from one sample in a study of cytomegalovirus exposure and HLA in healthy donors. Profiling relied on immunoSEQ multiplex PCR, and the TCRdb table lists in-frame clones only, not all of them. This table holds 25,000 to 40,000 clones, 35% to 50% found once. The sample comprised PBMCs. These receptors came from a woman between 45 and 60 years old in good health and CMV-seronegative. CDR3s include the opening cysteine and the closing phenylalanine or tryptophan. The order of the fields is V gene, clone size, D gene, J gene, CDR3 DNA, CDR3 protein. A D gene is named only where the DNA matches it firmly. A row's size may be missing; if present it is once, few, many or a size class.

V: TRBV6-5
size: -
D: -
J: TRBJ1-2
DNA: TGTGCCAGCAGTTCCTATGATGGCTACACCTTC
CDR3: CASSSYDGYTF

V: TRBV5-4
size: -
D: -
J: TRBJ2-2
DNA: TGTGCCAGCAGCTTGGTGGCCGGGACCGGGGAGCTGTTTTTT
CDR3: CASSLVAGTGELFF

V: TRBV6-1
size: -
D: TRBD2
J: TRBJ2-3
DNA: TGTGCCAGCAGTGAGGGACTAGCGGGAGCAGATACGCAGTATTTT
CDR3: CASSEGLAGADTQYF

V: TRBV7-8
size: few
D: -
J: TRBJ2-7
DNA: TGTGCCAGCAGCTCCCCAAGCGGACCCTACGAGCAGTACTTC
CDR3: CASSSPSGPYEQYF

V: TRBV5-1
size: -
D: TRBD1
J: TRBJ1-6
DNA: TGCGCCAGCAGCCCTAACCGGGACAGGGGCAGTTATTCACCCCTCCACTTT
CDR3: CASSPNRDRGSYSPLHF

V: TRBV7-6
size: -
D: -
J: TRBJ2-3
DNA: TGTGCCAGCAGCTCCCTGGGAGGAGGGACGCAGTATTTT
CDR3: CASSSLGGGTQYF

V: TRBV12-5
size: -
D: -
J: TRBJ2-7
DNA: TGTGCTAGTGGTTTGATCGGAGGGACCTACGAGCAGTGCTTC
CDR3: CASGLIGGTYEQCF

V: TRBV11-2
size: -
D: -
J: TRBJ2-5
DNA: TGTGCCAGCAGCTTAAGGTCAGGGGTAACCCAGTACTTC
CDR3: CASSLRSGVTQYF

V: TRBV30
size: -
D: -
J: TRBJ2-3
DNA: TGTGCCTGGAGTGTACCGGGGGTTGTGAGAGATACGCAGTATTTT
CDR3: CAWSVPGVVRDTQYF

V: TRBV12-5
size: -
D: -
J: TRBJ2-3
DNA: TGTGCTAGTGGTTTGAGTATAGTGGGCACAGATACGCAGTATTTT
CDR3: CASGLSIVGTDTQYF

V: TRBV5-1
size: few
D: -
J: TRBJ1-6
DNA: TGCGCCAGCAGCTTGGAACAGGGCGTGTATAATTCACCCCTCCACTTT
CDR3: CASSLEQGVYNSPLHF

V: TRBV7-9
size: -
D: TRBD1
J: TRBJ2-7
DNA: TGTGCCAGCAGGATGACAGGGGGGTCCTACGAGCAGTACTTC
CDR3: CASRMTGGSYEQYF

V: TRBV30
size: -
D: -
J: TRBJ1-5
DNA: TGTGCCTGGAGTATACACAGCTATAGCAATCAGCCCCAGCATTTT
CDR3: CAWSIHSYSNQPQHF

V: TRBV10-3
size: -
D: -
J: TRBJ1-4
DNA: TGTGCCATCAGTGAGTCGACTCAGGGTGCTGAAAAACTGTTTTTT
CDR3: CAISESTQGAEKLFF

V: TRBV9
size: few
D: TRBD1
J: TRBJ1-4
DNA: TGTGCCAGCAGCGCGTCAGGGGGCGGTAATGAAAAACTGTTTTTT
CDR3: CASSASGGGNEKLFF

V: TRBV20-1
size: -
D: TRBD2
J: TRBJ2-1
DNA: TGCAGTGCGTTGCGGGAGAGTTTGCAGTTCTTC
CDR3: CSALRESLQFF

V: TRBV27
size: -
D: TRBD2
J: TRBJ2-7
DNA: TGTGCCAGCTGCCACACCTGGACTAGCGGCTCCTACGAGCAGTACTTC
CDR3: CASCHTWTSGSYEQYF

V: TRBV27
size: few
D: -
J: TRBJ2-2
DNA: TGTGCCAGCAGTCTCGCGAACACCGGGGAGCTGTTTTTT
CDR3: CASSLANTGELFF

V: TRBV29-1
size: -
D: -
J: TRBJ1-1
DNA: TGCAGCGTTGAAAGGACAGAGAACACTGAAGCTTTCTTT
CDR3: CSVERTENTEAFF

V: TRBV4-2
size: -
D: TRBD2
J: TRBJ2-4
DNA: TGTGCCAGCAGCCAGAGCGGGGGGGCCGCCAAAAACATTCAGTACTTC
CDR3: CASSQSGGAAKNIQYF

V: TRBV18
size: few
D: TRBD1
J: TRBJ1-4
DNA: TGTGCCAGCTCTGGGGGACAGGCAACTAATGAAAAACTGTTTTTT
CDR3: CASSGGQATNEKLFF

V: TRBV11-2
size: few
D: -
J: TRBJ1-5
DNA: TGTGCCAGCAGCCCCAACGGTAATCAGCCCCAGCATTTT
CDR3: CASSPNGNQPQHF

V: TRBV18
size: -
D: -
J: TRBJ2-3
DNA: TGTGCCAGCTCTCTATCTCAGACTAGTAGCACAGATACGCAGTATTTT
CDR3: CASSLSQTSSTDTQYF